This T cell receptor beta chain appears in the sequencing data of a study of blood T cell repertoires in COVID-19. For the study at large: Researchers got acute and convalescent COVID-19 samples from the United States, Italy and Spain. T cells, B-cell-depleted T cells, or PBMCs provided the cDNA or gDNA that served as material.

Here immunoSEQ multiplex PCR was the method, and the copy in TCRdb shows in-frame clones only, minus some. The table lists more than 200,000 clones, roughly 84% of them singletons, with approximately 30% in the top ten. CDR3 length equals 16 residues. The junction had 7 bases not matched to a gene; V was cut back by 0 bases and J by 13 bases. Germline CDR1 reads MNHEY; CDR2 reads SVGEGT. This receptor was identified in a man in his forties with acute or convalescent COVID-19. The chain carries TRBV6-2 or TRBV6-3 and TRBJ2-1; 15 bases agree with TRBD2. The sequenced sample consisted of peripheral blood. The CDR3 DNA reads as TGTGCCAGCAGTTACTCCCGGGGACTAGCGGGAGGAGGTCAGTTCTTC. Residues: CASSYSRGLAGGGQFF.